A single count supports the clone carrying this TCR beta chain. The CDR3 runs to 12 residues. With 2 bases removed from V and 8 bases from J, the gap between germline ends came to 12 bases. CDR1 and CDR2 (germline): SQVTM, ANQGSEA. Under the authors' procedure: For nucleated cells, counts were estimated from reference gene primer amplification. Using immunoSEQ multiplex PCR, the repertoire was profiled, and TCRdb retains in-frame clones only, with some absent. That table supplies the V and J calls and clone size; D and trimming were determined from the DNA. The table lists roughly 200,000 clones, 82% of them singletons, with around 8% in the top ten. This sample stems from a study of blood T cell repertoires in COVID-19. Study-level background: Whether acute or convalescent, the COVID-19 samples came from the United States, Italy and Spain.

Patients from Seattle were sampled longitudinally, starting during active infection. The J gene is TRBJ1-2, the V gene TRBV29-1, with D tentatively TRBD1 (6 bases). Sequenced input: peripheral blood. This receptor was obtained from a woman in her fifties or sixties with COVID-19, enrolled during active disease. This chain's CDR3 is CSVEWGRWGYTF. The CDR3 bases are TGCAGCGTTGAATGGGGGCGGTGGGGCTACACCTTC.